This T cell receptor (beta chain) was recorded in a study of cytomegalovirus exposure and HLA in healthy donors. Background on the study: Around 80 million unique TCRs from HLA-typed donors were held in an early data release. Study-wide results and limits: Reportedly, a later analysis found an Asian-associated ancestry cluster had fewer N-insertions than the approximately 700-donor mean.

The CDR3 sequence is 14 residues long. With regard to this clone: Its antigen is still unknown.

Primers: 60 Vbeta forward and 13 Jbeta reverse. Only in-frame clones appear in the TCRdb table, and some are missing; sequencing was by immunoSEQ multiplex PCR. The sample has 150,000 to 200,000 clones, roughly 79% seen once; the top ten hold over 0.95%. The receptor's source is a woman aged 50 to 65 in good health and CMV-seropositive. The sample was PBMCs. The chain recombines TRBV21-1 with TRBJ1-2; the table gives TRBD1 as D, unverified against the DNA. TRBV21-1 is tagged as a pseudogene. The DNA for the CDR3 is TGTGCCAGCAGCAAAGCCGAGGGGGTGTATGGCTACACCTTC. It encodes CASSKAEGVYGYTF.